The rows below give T cell receptor beta chains drawn from one sample of a study of identical twins. TCRdb analysed the 5' RACE reads with MiXCR anew, one entry per CDR3 protein. The sample lists under 500,000 distinct CDR3 sequences; 13% to 15% were seen once. The same data also contributed to another study, on yellow fever vaccine responses in identical twins.

Specimen: CD4+ T cells sorted from blood. Source of these receptors: a woman between 18 and 29 years old in good health. The conserved cysteine and the conserved F or W are not part of the CDR3 here. Size is omitted from some rows. Given values are once, few, many or a class for expanded clones.

v_call: TRBV20-1; clone_size: -; j_call: TRBJ2-1; cdr3_aa: SAKRLAGGSKNEQF
v_call: TRBV7-9; clone_size: -; j_call: TRBJ2-1; cdr3_aa: ASSLRPSRVSYNEQF
v_call: TRBV5-1; clone_size: -; j_call: TRBJ2-2; cdr3_aa: ASSLLTGATGELF
v_call: TRBV6-6; clone_size: -; j_call: TRBJ2-7; cdr3_aa: ASRPSGYEQY
v_call: TRBV12-3/TRBV12-4; clone_size: few; j_call: TRBJ2-2; cdr3_aa: ASSVRDMGTGELF
v_call: TRBV24-1; clone_size: -; j_call: TRBJ2-5; cdr3_aa: ATSDLRWETQY
v_call: TRBV29-1; clone_size: many; j_call: TRBJ2-7; cdr3_aa: SVALAGAYEQY
v_call: TRBV20-1; clone_size: -; j_call: TRBJ1-5; cdr3_aa: SAVKGVGNQPQH
v_call: TRBV5-1; clone_size: few; j_call: TRBJ2-2; cdr3_aa: ASSWITGTNTGELF
v_call: TRBV20-1; clone_size: many; j_call: TRBJ2-2; cdr3_aa: SPRVPSGGSPNTGELF
v_call: TRBV20-1; clone_size: many; j_call: TRBJ2-5; cdr3_aa: SARIGQGAQETQY
v_call: TRBV9; clone_size: many; j_call: TRBJ2-7; cdr3_aa: ASSVGGSSYEQY
v_call: TRBV27; clone_size: -; j_call: TRBJ2-1; cdr3_aa: ASSLSSAAINEQF
v_call: TRBV6-2/TRBV6-3; clone_size: once; j_call: TRBJ2-3; cdr3_aa: ASSPTRQRSTDTQY
v_call: TRBV3-1; clone_size: few; j_call: TRBJ2-7; cdr3_aa: ASSQSEGSYEQY
v_call: TRBV3-1; clone_size: -; j_call: TRBJ2-7; cdr3_aa: ASRQLGVGLDEQY
v_call: TRBV12-5; clone_size: few; j_call: TRBJ2-3; cdr3_aa: ASGRESTDTQY
v_call: TRBV11-2; clone_size: few; j_call: TRBJ2-1; cdr3_aa: ASSSDPWRSYNEQF
v_call: TRBV12-3/TRBV12-4; clone_size: many; j_call: TRBJ2-7; cdr3_aa: ASSPGGTFTYEQY
v_call: TRBV4-3; clone_size: many; j_call: TRBJ1-2; cdr3_aa: ASSQDRQGYT
v_call: TRBV6-4; clone_size: many; j_call: TRBJ2-1; cdr3_aa: ASSVAGDNNEQF
v_call: TRBV20-1; clone_size: many; j_call: TRBJ1-1; cdr3_aa: SARDTPWTEAF